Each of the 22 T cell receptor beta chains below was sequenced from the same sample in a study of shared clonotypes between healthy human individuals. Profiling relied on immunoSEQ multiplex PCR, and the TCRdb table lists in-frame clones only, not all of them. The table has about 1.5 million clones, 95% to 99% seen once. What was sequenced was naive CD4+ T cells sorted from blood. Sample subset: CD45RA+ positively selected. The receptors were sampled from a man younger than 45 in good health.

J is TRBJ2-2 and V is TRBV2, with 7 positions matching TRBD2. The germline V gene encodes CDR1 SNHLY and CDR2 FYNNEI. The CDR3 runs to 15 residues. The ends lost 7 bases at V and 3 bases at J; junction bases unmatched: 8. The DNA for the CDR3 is TGTGCCAGCACGAAAGGACTAGGGGACACCGGGGAGCTGTTTTTT. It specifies CASTKGLGDTGELFF. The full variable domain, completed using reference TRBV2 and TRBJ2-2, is EPEVTQTPSHQVTQMGQEVILRCVPISNHLYFYWYRQILGQKVEFLVSFYNNEISEKSEIFDDQFSVERPDGSNFTLKIRSTKLEDSAMYFCASTKGLGDTGELFFGEGSRLTVL.

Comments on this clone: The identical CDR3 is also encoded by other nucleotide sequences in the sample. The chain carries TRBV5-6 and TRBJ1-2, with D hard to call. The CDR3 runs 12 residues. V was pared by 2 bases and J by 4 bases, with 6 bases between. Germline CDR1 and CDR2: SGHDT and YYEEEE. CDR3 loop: CASSLTAYGYTF. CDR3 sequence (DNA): TGTGCCAGCAGCTTAACAGCCTATGGCTACACCTTC.

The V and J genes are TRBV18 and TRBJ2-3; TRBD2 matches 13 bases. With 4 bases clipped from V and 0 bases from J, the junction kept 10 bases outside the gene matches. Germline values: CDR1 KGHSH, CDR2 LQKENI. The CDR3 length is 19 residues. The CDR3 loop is CASSHPGTSGTRSTDTQYF. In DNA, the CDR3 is TGTGCCAGCTCACACCCAGGGACTAGCGGGACAAGGAGCACAGATACGCAGTATTTT.

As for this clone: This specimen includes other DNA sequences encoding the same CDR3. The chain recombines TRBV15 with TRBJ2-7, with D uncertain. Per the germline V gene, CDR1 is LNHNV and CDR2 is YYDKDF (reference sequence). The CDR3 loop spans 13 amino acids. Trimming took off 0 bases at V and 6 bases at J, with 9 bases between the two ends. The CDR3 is CATSRDRVSEQYF. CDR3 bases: TGTGCCACCAGCAGAGATCGGGTGTCCGAGCAGTACTTC.

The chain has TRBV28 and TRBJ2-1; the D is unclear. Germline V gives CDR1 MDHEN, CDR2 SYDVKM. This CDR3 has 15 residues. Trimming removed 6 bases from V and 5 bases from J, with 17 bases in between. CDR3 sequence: CASSPLLRSDNEQFF. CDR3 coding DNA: TGTGCCAGCAGCCCCCTTTTGCGGAGCGACAATGAGCAGTTCTTC. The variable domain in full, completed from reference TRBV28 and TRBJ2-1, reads DVKVTQSSRYLVKRTGEKVFLECVQDMDHENMFWYRQDPGLGLRLIYFSYDVKMKEKGDIPEGYSVSREKKERFSLILESASTNQTSMYLCASSPLLRSDNEQFFGPGTRLTVL.

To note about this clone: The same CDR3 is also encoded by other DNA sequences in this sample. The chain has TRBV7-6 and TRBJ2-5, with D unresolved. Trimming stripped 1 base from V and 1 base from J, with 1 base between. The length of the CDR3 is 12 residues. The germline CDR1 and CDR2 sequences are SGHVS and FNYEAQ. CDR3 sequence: CASSLVQETQYF. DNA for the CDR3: TGTGCCAGCAGCTTAGTCCAAGAGACCCAGTACTTC.

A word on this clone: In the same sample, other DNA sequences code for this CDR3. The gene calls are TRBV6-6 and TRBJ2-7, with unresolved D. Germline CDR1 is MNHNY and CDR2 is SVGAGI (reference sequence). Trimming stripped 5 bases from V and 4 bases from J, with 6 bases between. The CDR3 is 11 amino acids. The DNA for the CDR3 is TGTGCCAGCAGTCCAAAGTACGAGCAGTACTTC. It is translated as CASSPKYEQYF.

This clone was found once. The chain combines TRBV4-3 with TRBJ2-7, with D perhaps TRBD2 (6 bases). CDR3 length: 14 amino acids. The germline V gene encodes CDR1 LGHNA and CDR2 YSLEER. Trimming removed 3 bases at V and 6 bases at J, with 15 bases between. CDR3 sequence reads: CASSQAGGYVEQYF. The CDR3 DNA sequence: TGCGCCAGCAGCCAGGCCGGAGGGTACGTCGAGCAGTACTTC.

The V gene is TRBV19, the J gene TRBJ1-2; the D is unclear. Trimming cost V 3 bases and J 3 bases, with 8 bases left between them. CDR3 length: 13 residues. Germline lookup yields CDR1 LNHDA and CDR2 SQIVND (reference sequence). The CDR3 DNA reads TGTGCCAGTAGTATTAACAGTGACTATGGCTACACCTTC. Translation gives CASSINSDYGYTF.

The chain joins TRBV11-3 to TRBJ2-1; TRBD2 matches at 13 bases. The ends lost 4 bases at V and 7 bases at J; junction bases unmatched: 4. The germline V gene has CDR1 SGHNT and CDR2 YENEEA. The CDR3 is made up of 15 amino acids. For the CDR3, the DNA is TGTGCCAGCAGCTGGACTAGCGGGAGTGGTAATGAGCAGTTCTTC. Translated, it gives CASSWTSGSGNEQFF.

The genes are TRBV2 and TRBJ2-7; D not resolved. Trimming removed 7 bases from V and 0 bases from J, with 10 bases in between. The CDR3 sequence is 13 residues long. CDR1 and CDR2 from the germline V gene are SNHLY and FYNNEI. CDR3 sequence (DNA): TGTGCCAGCACTCCTGGACCCTCCTACGAGCAGTACTTC. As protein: CASTPGPSYEQYF.

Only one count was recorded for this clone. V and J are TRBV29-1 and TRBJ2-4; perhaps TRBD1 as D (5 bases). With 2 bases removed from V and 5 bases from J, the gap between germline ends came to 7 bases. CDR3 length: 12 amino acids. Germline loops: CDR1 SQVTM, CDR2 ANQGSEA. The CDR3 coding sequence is TGCAGCGTTGAACAACAGGAAAACATTCAGTACTTC. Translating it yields CSVEQQENIQYF. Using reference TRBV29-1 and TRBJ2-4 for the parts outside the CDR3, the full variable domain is SAVISQKPSRDICQRGTSLTIQCQVDSQVTMMFWYRQQPGQSLTLIATANQGSEATYESGFVIDKFPISRPNLTFSTLTVSNMSPEDSSIYLCSVEQQENIQYFGAGTRLSVL.

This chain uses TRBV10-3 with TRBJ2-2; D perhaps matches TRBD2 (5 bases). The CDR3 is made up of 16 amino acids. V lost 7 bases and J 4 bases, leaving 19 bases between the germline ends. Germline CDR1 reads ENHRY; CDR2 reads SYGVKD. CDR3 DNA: TGTGCCATCACTGACTCCCTCACCGGAGGCACCGGGGAGCTGTTTTTT. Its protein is CAITDSLTGGTGELFF.

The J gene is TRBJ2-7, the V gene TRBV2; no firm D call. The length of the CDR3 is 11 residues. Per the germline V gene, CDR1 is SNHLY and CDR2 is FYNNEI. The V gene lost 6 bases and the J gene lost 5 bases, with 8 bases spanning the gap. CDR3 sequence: CASSRTHEQYF. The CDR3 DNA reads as TGTGCCAGCAGCAGGACCCACGAGCAGTACTTC.

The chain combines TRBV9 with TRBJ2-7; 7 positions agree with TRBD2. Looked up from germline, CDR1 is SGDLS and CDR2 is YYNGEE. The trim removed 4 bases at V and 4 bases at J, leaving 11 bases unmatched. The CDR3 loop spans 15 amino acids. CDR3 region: CASSPGGVGSYEQYF. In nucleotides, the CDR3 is TGTGCCAGCAGCCCGGGGGGAGTTGGGTCGTACGAGCAGTACTTC.

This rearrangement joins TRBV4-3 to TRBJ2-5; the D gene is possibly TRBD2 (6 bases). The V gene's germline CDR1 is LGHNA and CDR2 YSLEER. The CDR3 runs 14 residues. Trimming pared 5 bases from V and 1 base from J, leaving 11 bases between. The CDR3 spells CASSEAGVQETQYF. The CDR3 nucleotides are TGCGCCAGCAGCGAAGCGGGCGTCCAAGAGACCCAGTACTTC.

The CDR3 bases are TGTGCCAGCAGTGAAACCCGCAATCAGCCCCAGCATTTT. It translates to CASSETRNQPQHF. The chain employs TRBV2 and TRBJ1-5; D is undetermined. Trimming pared 2 bases from V and 2 bases from J, leaving 4 bases between. CDR1 is SNHLY, CDR2 FYNNEI, per germline. The CDR3 sequence is 13 residues long.

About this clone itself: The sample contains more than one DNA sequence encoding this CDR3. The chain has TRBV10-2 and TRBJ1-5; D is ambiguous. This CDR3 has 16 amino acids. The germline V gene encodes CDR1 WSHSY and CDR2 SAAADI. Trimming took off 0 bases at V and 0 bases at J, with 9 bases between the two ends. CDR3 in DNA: TGCGCCAGCAGTGAGTCGCCTGGAAATAGCAATCAGCCCCAGCATTTT. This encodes CASSESPGNSNQPQHF.

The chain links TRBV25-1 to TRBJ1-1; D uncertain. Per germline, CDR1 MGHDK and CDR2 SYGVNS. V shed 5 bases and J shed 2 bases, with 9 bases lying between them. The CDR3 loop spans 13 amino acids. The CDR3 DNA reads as TGTGCCAGCAGTAAGTTCAGAAACACTGAAGCTTTCTTT. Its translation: CASSKFRNTEAFF.

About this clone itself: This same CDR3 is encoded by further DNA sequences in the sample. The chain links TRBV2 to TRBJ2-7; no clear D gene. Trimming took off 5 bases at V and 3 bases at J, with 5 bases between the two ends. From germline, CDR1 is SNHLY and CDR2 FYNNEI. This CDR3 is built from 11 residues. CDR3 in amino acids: CASSPNYEQYF. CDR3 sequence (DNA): TGTGCCAGCAGTCCCAACTACGAGCAGTACTTC.

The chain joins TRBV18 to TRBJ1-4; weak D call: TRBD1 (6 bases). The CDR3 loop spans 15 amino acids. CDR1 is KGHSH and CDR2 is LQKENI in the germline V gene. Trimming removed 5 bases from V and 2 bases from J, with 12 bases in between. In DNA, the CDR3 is TGTGCCAGCTCAACATCAGGGGCCACTAATGAAAAACTGTTTTTT. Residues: CASSTSGATNEKLFF.

The CDR3 nucleotides read TGTGCCACCGCTAGCGGAGCCTACGAGCAGTACTTC. It codes for CATASGAYEQYF. The V and J genes are TRBV6-5 and TRBJ2-7; 7 nucleotides match TRBD2. This CDR3 spans 12 amino acids. V gave up 10 bases and J gave up 2 bases; unmatched junction bases: 5. Germline V CDR1 and CDR2: MNHEY, SVGAGI.